Reported below is one T cell receptor beta chain. This sample was included in a study of T cell responses to AZD1222 COVID-19 vaccine. Assay used: immunoSEQ multiplex PCR; TCRdb lists only in-frame clones, some missing. The table has roughly 180,000 clones, 90% to 95% seen once; the top ten hold under 2%. The clonotype was recovered from an adult who received the AZD1222 COVID-19 vaccine. The sequenced sample was peripheral blood, obtained 28 days after the second AZD1222 dose.

CDR3 in amino acids: CASSHQGPSLTNYGYTF. The CDR3, as DNA: TGTGCCAGTTCTCATCAGGGCCCGAGCCTGACTAACTATGGCTACACCTTC. The chain combines TRBV19 with TRBJ1-2; TRBD1 is a possible D gene (5 bases). The CDR3 is 17 amino acids. The germline gives CDR1 LNHDA, CDR2 SQIVND (reference sequence). V was pared by 8 bases and J by 0 bases, with 22 bases between. Based on the CDR3 plus reference TRBV19 and TRBJ1-2, the full variable domain is DGGITQSPKYLFRKEGQNVTLSCEQNLNHDAMYWYRQDPGQGLRLIYYSQIVNDFQKGDIAEGYSVSREKKESFPLTVTSAQKNPTAFYLCASSHQGPSLTNYGYTFGSGTRLTVV.